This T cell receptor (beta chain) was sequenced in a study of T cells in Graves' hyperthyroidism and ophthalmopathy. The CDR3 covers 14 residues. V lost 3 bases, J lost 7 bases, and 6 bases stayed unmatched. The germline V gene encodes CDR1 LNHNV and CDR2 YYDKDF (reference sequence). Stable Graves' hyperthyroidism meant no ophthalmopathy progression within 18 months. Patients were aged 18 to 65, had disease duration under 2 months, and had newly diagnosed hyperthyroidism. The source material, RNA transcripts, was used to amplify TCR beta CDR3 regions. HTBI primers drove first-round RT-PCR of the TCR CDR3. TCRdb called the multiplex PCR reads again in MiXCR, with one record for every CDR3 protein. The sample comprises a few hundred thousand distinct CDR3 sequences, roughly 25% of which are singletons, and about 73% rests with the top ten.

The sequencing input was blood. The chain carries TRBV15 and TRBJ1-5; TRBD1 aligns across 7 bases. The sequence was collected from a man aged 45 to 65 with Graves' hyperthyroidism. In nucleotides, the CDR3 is TGTGCCACCAGCAGGACAGACAGGGACCAGCCCCAGCATTTT. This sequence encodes CATSRTDRDQPQHF.